The 29 T cell receptor beta chains below were found in one sample sequenced in a study of metastatic and nonmetastatic thyroid tumors. TCRdb re-called the PCR reads with MiXCR. The table shows about 40,000 clones, with 16% occurring only once. Until they underwent thyroid surgery, no patient had received any treatment. The specimen sequenced was blood. All receptors derive from a female donor with papillary thyroid cancer or a benign thyroid nodule (not recorded which). Some clones in this sample may be carry-over from other donors' samples.

In its sample, this clone was seen many times. The chain couples TRBV3-1 to TRBJ1-1; D possibly corresponds to TRBD1 (6 bases). The V end was cut by 3 bases, the J end by 5 bases, with 10 bases between. CDR3 size: 13 residues. The germline CDR1 and CDR2 sequences are LGHDT and YNNKEL (reference sequence). CDR3 loop: CASSQGQRTEAFF. For the CDR3, the DNA is TGTGCCAGCAGCCAGGGACAACGAACTGAAGCTTTCTTT.

This clone was counted ten times or more. The rearrangement links TRBV18 to TRBJ1-6; no clear D. The ends were cut back, 4 bases at V and 6 bases at J, with 7 bases in the middle. Germline V gene sequence: CDR1 KGHSH, CDR2 LQKENI. CDR3 length: 13 amino acids. CDR3: CASSQWGNSPLHF. The CDR3 nucleotides read TGTGCCAGCTCACAATGGGGTAATTCACCCCTCCACTTT.

This clone was observed at least ten times. One junction end disagrees with the germline gene, perhaps due to a read error. The chain uses TRBV7-7 and TRBJ2-1; D gene uncertain. Germline loops: CDR1 SSHAT, CDR2 FNYEAQ (reference sequence). This CDR3 is built from 13 residues. This chain's CDR3 is CASSLAPYNEQFF. The CDR3 DNA follows: TGTGCTAGCAGCTTAGCACCCTACAATGAGCAGTTCTTC.

Regarding this clone: The sample contains more than one DNA sequence encoding this CDR3. The rearrangement uses TRBV5-1 and TRBJ2-2; maybe TRBD1 (5 bases). From germline, CDR1 is SGHRS and CDR2 YFSETQ. Trimming left V 4 bases short and J 4 bases short, with 14 bases between. This CDR3 is 15 amino acids long. In DNA form, the CDR3 reads TGCGCCAGCAGCCTACCTACAGGTACCACCGGGGAGCTGTTTTTT. It translates to CASSLPTGTTGELFF.

The gene calls are TRBV7-3 and TRBJ2-3; D gene ambiguous. Per germline, CDR1 SGHTA and CDR2 FQGTGA. Trimming took off 6 bases at V and 0 bases at J, with 13 bases between the two ends. CDR3 length equals 15 residues. CDR3 protein: CASSQFCCSTDTQYF. The CDR3, as DNA: TGTGCCAGCAGTCAATTCTGCTGTAGCACAGATACGCAGTATTTT.

As for this clone: Sequence at one end of the junction differs from germline and may be a read error. The V and J genes are TRBV6-1 and TRBJ1-6, with 9 bases fitting TRBD1. The CDR3 runs to 15 residues. CDR1 MNHNS and CDR2 SASEGT come from the germline V gene. The CDR3 region has the DNA TGTGCCAGCATGACAGGGGGGTTATATAATTCGCCCCTCCACTTT. Translation gives CASMTGGLYNSPLHF.

In this sample, this clone turned up many times. The CDR3 DNA reads as TGTGCCAGCAGTGCCGCGGAGAGTAGCACTGAAGCTTTCTTT. Encoded protein: CASSAAESSTEAFF. J is TRBJ1-1 and V is TRBV6-4, with D unclear. This CDR3 is 14 amino acids long. Looked up from germline, CDR1 is MRHNA and CDR2 is SNTAGT. Deletions cut 4 bases from V and 4 bases from J, with 13 bases between.

To note about this clone: The junction and the germline gene differ at one end; a read error may be behind it. The chain links TRBV12-3 or TRBV12-4 to TRBJ1-2; D not certain. The CDR3 is 14 residues long. The CDR3 region has the DNA TGTGCCAGCACGGGGAGGGTAGCAAACTATGTCTACACCTTC. Amino acids: CASTGRVANYVYTF.

This clone has a count of ten or more. The chain employs TRBV28 and TRBJ2-7; D ambiguous. Germline assignment: CDR1 MDHEN and CDR2 SYDVKM. Trimming took off 5 bases at V and 6 bases at J, with 11 bases between the two ends. The CDR3 runs to 12 residues. The CDR3: CASSPRLGEQYF. The CDR3 DNA reads as TGTGCCAGCAGTCCCCGATTAGGCGAGCAGTACTTC.

Note on this clone: This clone may be a read error of a much larger clone one base away. The same CDR3 is also encoded by other DNA sequences in this sample. The genes are TRBV18 and TRBJ1-1, with a possible D match to TRBD1 (6 bases). Germline V gene data show CDR1 as KGHSH and CDR2 as LQKENI. Trimming stripped 3 bases from V and 5 bases from J, with 22 bases between. This CDR3 has 17 amino acids. CDR3: CASSPLISDRPGTEAFF. CDR3 in DNA: TGTGCCAGCTCACCTCTGATTTCTGACAGGCCGGGAACTGAAGCTTTCTTT.

The sample holds many counts of this clone. The J gene is TRBJ1-2, the V gene TRBV5-6, with D tentatively TRBD1 (6 bases). CDR3 length: 14 residues. CDR1 SGHDT and CDR2 YYEEEE come from the germline V gene. V lost 0 bases and J 4 bases, leaving 10 bases between the germline ends. The CDR3 reads CASSLEQGIYGYTF. In nucleotides, the CDR3 is TGTGCCAGCAGCTTGGAGCAGGGGATCTATGGCTACACCTTC.

A remark on this clone: A junction boundary mismatches the germline segment, possibly from a read error. The chain employs TRBV5-1 and TRBJ2-7; D unclear. The CDR3 is 14 amino acids. Per the germline V gene, CDR1 is SGHRS and CDR2 is YFSETQ. CDR3 region: CASSLCGEVYEHYF. Written as DNA, the CDR3 is TGCGCCAGCAGCTTATGTGGTGAGGTCTACGAGCACTACTTC. Filled out from reference TRBV5-1 and TRBJ2-7, the complete variable domain reads KAGVTQTPRYLIKTRGQQVTLSCSPISGHRSVSWYQQTPGQGLQFLFEYFSETQRNKGNFPGRFSGRQFSNSRSEMNVSTLELGDSALYLCASSLCGEVYEHYFGPGTRLTVT.

This chain joins TRBV5-5 and TRBJ2-7; 10 nucleotides agree with TRBD1. With V trimmed by 4 bases and J by 1 base, 8 bases remained unmatched. Germline assignment: CDR1 SGHKS and CDR2 YYEKEE (reference sequence). The CDR3 loop spans 16 amino acids. CDR3 residues: CASSPRQGAISYEQYF. The CDR3 region has the DNA TGTGCCAGCAGCCCGAGACAGGGGGCGATATCCTACGAGCAGTACTTC.

The chain joins TRBV11-3 to TRBJ2-5, with D possibly being TRBD2 (5 bases). Germline lookup yields CDR1 SGHNT and CDR2 YENEEA. The V end was cut by 6 bases, the J end by 3 bases, with 11 bases between. The CDR3 spans 13 residues. CDR3: CASRSGLEETQYF. The CDR3 bases are TGTGCCAGCAGAAGCGGACTCGAAGAGACCCAGTACTTC.

This clone was seen a few times. A much larger clone differs from this one at a single base, so this may be a read error. This chain connects TRBV29-1 to TRBJ2-1, with D tentatively TRBD1 (6 bases). The CDR3 is 14 residues long. V was shortened by 1 base and J by 8 bases, with 15 bases between the two germline ends. Germline assignment: CDR1 SQVTM and CDR2 ANQGSEA. CDR3 residues: CSVEGTVYSDEQFF. The CDR3 nucleotides read TGCAGCGTTGAAGGGACAGTGTACAGCGATGAGCAGTTCTTC.

The chain carries TRBV5-8 and TRBJ1-5; tentatively, D is TRBD1 (5 bases). CDR1 is SGHTS and CDR2 is YDEGEE in the germline V gene. Trimming removed 0 bases from V and 8 bases from J, with 12 bases in between. The CDR3 contains 14 residues. The CDR3 coding sequence is TGTGCCAGCAGCTTGGTGGGTTGGGGGAAGCCCCAGCATTTT. Encoded protein: CASSLVGWGKPQHF.

This clone occurred many times. The sample has other DNA sequences that encode this CDR3 too. J is TRBJ1-2 and V is TRBV6-5; maybe TRBD1 (5 bases). This CDR3 is built from 13 residues. In germline, CDR1 is MNHEY, CDR2 SVGAGI. The V gene lost 2 bases and the J gene lost 2 bases, with 6 bases spanning the gap. The CDR3 here is CASSYDRNYGYTF. The CDR3 DNA is TGTGCCAGCAGTTACGACAGAAACTATGGCTACACCTTC.

This clone was counted a few times. This chain uses TRBV27 with TRBJ2-3; D is uncertain. The V and J ends lost 8 bases and 4 bases respectively, with 16 bases between them. The length of the CDR3 is 14 residues. Germline lookup yields CDR1 MNHEY and CDR2 SMNVEV (reference sequence). In DNA, the CDR3 is TGTGCCAGCGGCGCGCGGAATCTAGCAGATACGCAGTATTTT. Protein sequence: CASGARNLADTQYF.

This clone was seen more than once but under ten times. The chain's CDR3 is CASRRTRGGPNEQFF. The CDR3 region has the DNA TGTGCCAGCAGGCGTACTAGGGGGGGCCCAAATGAGCAGTTCTTC. This chain joins TRBV6-1 and TRBJ2-1; D perhaps matches TRBD2 (7 bases). There are 15 residues in the CDR3. Deletions cut 6 bases from V and 7 bases from J, with 19 bases between. CDR1 and CDR2 from the germline V gene are MNHNS and SASEGT.

The rearrangement links TRBV5-1 to TRBJ2-7; D is undetermined. V gave up 1 base and J gave up 2 bases, with 13 bases separating them. Germline assignment: CDR1 SGHRS and CDR2 YFSETQ. The CDR3 runs to 15 residues. DNA for the CDR3: TGCGCCAGCAGCTTGTCCGAGGTGTGCCCCTACGAGCAGTACTTC. Translating gives CASSLSEVCPYEQYF.

This clone has at least ten counts. The CDR3 region is CAWSAAGETQYF. CDR3 in DNA: TGTGCCTGGAGTGCCGCCGGGGAGACCCAGTACTTC. This chain joins TRBV30 and TRBJ2-5; no firm D call. Trimming took off 1 base at V and 5 bases at J, with 8 bases between the two ends. Germline CDR1 reads GTSNPN; CDR2 reads SVGIG (reference sequence). The CDR3 totals 12 residues.

This clone appeared a few times. An end of the junction does not agree with germline; a read error may underlie this. The chain couples TRBV6-1 to TRBJ1-2; D is perhaps TRBD1 (5 bases). Germline V gene lookup returns CDR1 MNHNS and CDR2 SASEGT. The CDR3 runs 13 residues. As DNA, the CDR3 is TGTGCCAGCAGTGAAGGGGGGGGATATTGCTACACCTTT. Translated, it gives CASSEGGGYCYTF.

This clone was counted at least ten times. J is TRBJ2-3 and V is TRBV6-1; 9 nucleotides line up with TRBD2. CDR3 length: 15 residues. V was clipped by 6 bases and J by 3 bases; unmatched bases: 7. Per germline, CDR1 MNHNS and CDR2 SASEGT. CDR3 protein: CASSPGLAGTDTQYF. DNA for the CDR3: TGTGCCAGCAGCCCGGGACTAGCAGGAACAGATACGCAGTATTTT.

The chain is built from TRBV20-1 and TRBJ1-2, with 7 bases aligning to TRBD1. From germline, CDR1 is DFQATT and CDR2 SNEGSKA (reference sequence). The CDR3 consists of 15 residues. CDR3 protein: CSERSLTGDHYGYTF. The CDR3 DNA sequence: TGCAGCGAACGAAGCCTTACAGGGGACCATTATGGCTACACCTTC.

This clone has at least ten counts. This chain uses TRBV3-1 with TRBJ2-3, with 14 nucleotides matching TRBD2. The length of the CDR3 is 19 residues. The trim removed 2 bases at V and 0 bases at J, leaving 7 bases unmatched. The germline gives CDR1 LGHDT, CDR2 YNNKEL (reference sequence). This chain's CDR3 is CASSQTGTSGSSSTDTQYF. Here the CDR3 DNA reads TGTGCCAGCAGCCAAACCGGGACTAGCGGGAGTTCTAGCACAGATACGCAGTATTTT.

The chain uses TRBV6-5 and TRBJ1-1; weak D call: TRBD1 (5 bases). The germline CDR1 and CDR2 sequences are MNHEY and SVGAGI. V was trimmed by 8 bases and J by 0 bases, leaving 13 bases between them. The CDR3 runs 14 residues. CDR3 in amino acids: CASGTRQMNTEAFF. The CDR3 bases are TGTGCCAGCGGTACAAGACAGATGAACACTGAAGCTTTCTTT.

At least ten counts were recorded for this clone. The V gene is TRBV29-1, the J gene TRBJ1-4; D is unresolved. The CDR3 totals 11 residues. V lost 6 bases and J lost 10, with 12 bases in between. Germline CDR1 and CDR2: SQVTM and ANQGSEA. The CDR3 DNA sequence: TGCAGCGTGCGTGACCTCGGAAAACTGTTTTTT. Residues: CSVRDLGKLFF.

This clone is medium-sized by share. The chain uses TRBV3-1 and TRBJ2-3; D ambiguous. Per the germline V gene, CDR1 is LGHDT and CDR2 is YNNKEL (reference sequence). Trimming took 8 bases from V and 2 from J, leaving 5 bases between them. The CDR3 is 11 amino acids. CDR3 bases: TGTGCCAGCGAGCCCACAGATACGCAGTATTTT. Translation: CASEPTDTQYF.

This clone was counted at least ten times. The J gene is TRBJ2-7, the V gene TRBV5-1; 8 bases are shared with TRBD1. CDR1 is SGHRS, CDR2 YFSETQ, per germline. The CDR3 is 13 residues long. V lost 1 base to trimming and J lost 5 bases; unmatched junction nucleotides: 2. The CDR3 loop is CASSLPGGDEQYF. The DNA of the CDR3 is TGCGCCAGCAGCTTGCCAGGGGGCGACGAGCAGTACTTC.